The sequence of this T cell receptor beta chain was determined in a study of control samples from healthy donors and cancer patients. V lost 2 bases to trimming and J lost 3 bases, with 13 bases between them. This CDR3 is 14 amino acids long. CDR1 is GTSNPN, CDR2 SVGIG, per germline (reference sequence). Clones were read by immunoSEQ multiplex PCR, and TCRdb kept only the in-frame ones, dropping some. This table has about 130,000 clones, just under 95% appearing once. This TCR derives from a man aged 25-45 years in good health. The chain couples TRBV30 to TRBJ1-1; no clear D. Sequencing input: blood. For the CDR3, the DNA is TGTGCCTGGAGTCGCGCGGCATTTTACACTGAAGCTTTCTTT. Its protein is CAWSRAAFYTEAFF.